Here is one T cell receptor (beta chain) with its context. TEMRA cells were FACS-enriched, and CD8+ and CD4+ T cells were isolated negatively. The data were obtained in a study of CD8 T cells in Susac syndrome. Unmatched junction bases numbered 3, after V lost 3 bases and J lost 1 base. CDR1 is SGDLS and CDR2 is YYNGEE in the germline V gene. The CDR3 covers 14 residues. RNA amounts of roughly 0.45 to 1 ug underwent reverse transcription with random hexamers. Amplification of TCR beta CDR3 was carried out by immunoSEQ multiplex PCR, which covered 54 Vbeta and 13 Jbeta segments. TCRdb fed the immunoSEQ multiplex PCR reads into MiXCR, producing one record per CDR3 protein. The sample has some 65,000 distinct CDR3 sequences, 94% seen once.

The rearrangement links TRBV9 to TRBJ2-5; 7 bases map to TRBD1. The sequencing input was CD8+ T cells from PBMCs. This TCR was sampled from a human donor with multiple sclerosis. CDR3 in amino acids: CASSAGDSQETQYF. DNA for the CDR3: TGTGCCAGCAGCGCCGGGGACAGCCAAGAGACCCAGTACTTC.